The next 3 T cell receptor beta chains were all read from a single sample in a study of Ad26.COV2.S vaccination and SARS-CoV-2 variants. Sequencing was performed with immunoSEQ multiplex PCR; in TCRdb, only in-frame clones are kept and a portion is missing. The sample yields around 400,000 clones, around 91% seen once. The treatment here: 15 to 20 received Ad26.COV2.S at low or high dose, single or two shots; roughly five received placebo; per-sample allocation not given. Material that was analyzed had been drawn on day 63 after the first vaccine or placebo injection. Here the sequenced sample was peripheral blood, taken in a trial of Ad26.COV2.S vaccine versus placebo. These receptor sequences come from a person between 18 and 65 years old who received the Ad26.COV2.S COVID-19 vaccine or a placebo.

The V gene is TRBV18, the J gene TRBJ2-7, with TRBD1 matching 7 bases. This CDR3 is 14 amino acids long. Trimming took 2 bases from V and 6 from J; bases not matched to a gene: 7. Germline V lookup: CDR1 KGHSH, CDR2 LQKENI. CDR3 in amino acids: CASSPAAGGSEQYF. The CDR3 coding sequence is TGTGCCAGCTCACCAGCGGCAGGGGGTAGCGAGCAGTACTTC.

The chain links TRBV7-3 to TRBJ1-2, with D uncertain. The CDR3 is 16 amino acids. Trimming stripped 4 bases from V and 6 bases from J, with 21 bases between. The germline V gene encodes CDR1 SGHTA and CDR2 FQGTGA. Here the CDR3 reads CASSSNSATGGNGYTF. As DNA, the CDR3 is TGTGCCAGCAGCTCAAATAGTGCCACGGGAGGGAATGGCTACACCTTC.

The J gene is TRBJ2-1, the V gene TRBV10-3, with D tentatively TRBD2 (6 bases). Germline values: CDR1 ENHRY, CDR2 SYGVKD. V was shortened by 0 bases and J by 7 bases, with 16 bases between the two germline ends. The CDR3 length is 16 residues. The CDR3 loop is CAISESSHRGKNEQFF. CDR3 nucleotides: TGTGCCATCAGTGAGTCGTCCCACCGGGGGAAAAATGAGCAGTTCTTC.